The 9 T cell receptor beta chains listed next were all sequenced from one sample in a study of identical twins. TCRdb used MiXCR to reprocess the 5' RACE reads, holding one entry per CDR3 protein. The table lists about 690,000 distinct CDR3 sequences, 5.5% to 6.5% of them singletons. What was sequenced was naive T cells sorted from blood. The source is a man between 18 and 35 years old in good health.

This chain uses TRBV12-3 or TRBV12-4 with TRBJ2-1; 10 bases are a match to TRBD1. The CDR3 is 14 amino acids. J was trimmed by 8 bases and V by 3 bases; bases with no gene match: 4. CDR3 in amino acids: CASSFSGTGDEQFF. CDR3 nucleotides: TGTGCCAGCAGTTTTAGCGGGACAGGGGATGAGCAGTTCTTC.

The sample holds a few counts of this clonotype. The V gene is TRBV4-3, the J gene TRBJ2-3, with 9 bases aligning to TRBD2. CDR1 and CDR2 from the germline V gene are LGHNA and YSLEER. The junction had 6 bases not matched to a gene; V was cut back by 1 base and J by 1 base. The CDR3 has 17 residues. The CDR3 protein is CASSQGRLAARTDTQYF. DNA for the CDR3: TGCGCCAGCAGCCAAGGTCGACTAGCGGCCCGCACAGATACGCAGTATTTT.

This clonotype was recorded at least ten times. The chain uses TRBV10-2 and TRBJ2-1; D remains unclear. CDR3 length equals 10 residues. Trimming pared 10 bases from V and 8 bases from J, leaving 9 bases between. Germline loops: CDR1 WSHSY, CDR2 SAAADI. The CDR3 is CATIGYEQFF. The CDR3 bases are TGCGCCACCATAGGTTATGAGCAGTTCTTC.

This clonotype was recorded at least ten times. The gene calls are TRBV15 and TRBJ2-1, with 7 bases aligning to TRBD1. Germline V gene lookup returns CDR1 LNHNV and CDR2 YYDKDF (reference sequence). Trimming at V came to 4 bases and at J to 1 base, leaving 13 bases not matched to a gene. CDR3 size: 18 residues. The CDR3 DNA reads TGTGCCACCAGCACAACAAGGGGACAGTATCTATCCTACAATGAGCAGTTCTTC. Its translation: CATSTTRGQYLSYNEQFF. Complete variable domain (other parts from reference TRBV15 and TRBJ2-1): DAMVIQNPRYQVTQFGKPVTLSCSQTLNHNVMYWYQQKSSQAPKLLFHYYDKDFNNEADTPDNFQSRRPNTSFCFLDIRSPGLGDTAMYLCATSTTRGQYLSYNEQFFGPGTRLTVL.

This clonotype was counted ten times or more. The chain is built from TRBV29-1 and TRBJ2-7; a possible D gene is TRBD2 (7 bases). CDR1 SQVTM and CDR2 ANQGSEA come from the germline V gene. The CDR3 is made up of 18 amino acids. Trimming left V 7 bases short and J 1 base short, with 29 bases between. The DNA for the CDR3 is TGCAGCGCGACTTTACCGGGACAAGAACTAGCGTTTTCCTACGAGCAGTACTTC. Translated: CSATLPGQELAFSYEQYF.

In this sample, this clonotype turned up a few times. V gene TRBV6-1 combines with J gene TRBJ2-7; 9 nucleotides align to TRBD1. After removal of 7 bases from V and 5 bases from J, the junction contained 6 bases not matched to a gene. Germline V CDR1 and CDR2: MNHNS, SASEGT. This CDR3 has 13 residues. CDR3 DNA: TGTGCCAGCAAGGTAACAGGGGGCCACGAGCAGTACTTC. This gives the protein CASKVTGGHEQYF.

In its sample, this clonotype was seen a few times. J is TRBJ2-3 and V is TRBV7-6; 14 bases agree with TRBD2. The CDR3 has 18 residues. V lost 1 base to trimming and J lost 2 bases; unmatched junction nucleotides: 5. CDR1 and CDR2 (germline): SGHVS, FNYEAQ. CDR3 in DNA: TGTGCCAGCAGCTTAGGGGGACTAGCGGGAGCCCCCACAGATACGCAGTATTTT. Protein: CASSLGGLAGAPTDTQYF. Drawing the rest from reference TRBV7-6 and TRBJ2-3, the complete variable domain is GAGVSQSPRYKVTKRGQDVALRCDPISGHVSLYWYRQALGQGPEFLTYFNYEAQQDKSGLPNDRFSAERPEGSISTLTIQRTEQRDSAMYRCASSLGGLAGAPTDTQYFGPGTRLTVL.

This clonotype occurred a few times. The V call is TRBV12-3 or TRBV12-4, the J call TRBJ2-7; 10 bases fit TRBD1. V shed 2 bases and J 3 bases; nucleotides not matched to a gene: 10. This CDR3 has 17 residues. For the CDR3, the DNA is TGTGCCAGCAGTTTATCAAGTCCGAGGGACAGGGGCTACGAGCAGTACTTC. Protein product: CASSLSSPRDRGYEQYF.

This clonotype occurred a few times. The rearrangement uses TRBV3-1 and TRBJ1-1; D gene unclear. The V gene's germline CDR1 is LGHDT and CDR2 YNNKEL (reference sequence). The CDR3 totals 11 residues. Trimming took 1 base from V and 10 from J, leaving 7 bases between them. CDR3 sequence: CASSQGPGAFF. The DNA of the CDR3 is TGTGCCAGCAGCCAAGGTCCGGGAGCTTTCTTT. Drawing the rest from reference TRBV3-1 and TRBJ1-1, the complete variable domain is DTAVSQTPKYLVTQMGNDKSIKCEQNLGHDTMYWYKQDSKKFLKIMFSYNNKELIINETVPNRFSPKSPDKAHLNLHINSLELGDSAVYFCASSQGPGAFFGQGTRLTVV.